This T cell receptor beta chain was recorded in a study of blood T cells in healthy people across ages. Whole-study findings and limits: A roughly linear fall in TCR beta diversity per million T cells was seen with increasing age.

V was trimmed by 10 bases and J by 0 bases, leaving 13 bases between them. The CDR3 is 14 residues long. Notes on this clonotype: Its target is not known.

A second roughly 7 to 12 cycle PCR used barcoded and J-beta primers. The template-switch adaptor, which had 12 random nucleotides, put a tag on each cDNA molecule. MiXCR was run by TCRdb on the 5' RACE reads, yielding one entry per CDR3 protein. Of 650,000 to 1,000,000 distinct CDR3 sequences listed, 36% are singletons. The chain couples TRBV12-3 or TRBV12-4 to TRBJ2-1; unclear D gene. The receptor comes from a man between 18 and 35 years old in good health. The sequencing input was blood. CDR3: CANSRRGSYNEQFF. CDR3 DNA sequence: TGTGCCAATTCCAGGCGAGGCTCCTACAATGAGCAGTTCTTC.